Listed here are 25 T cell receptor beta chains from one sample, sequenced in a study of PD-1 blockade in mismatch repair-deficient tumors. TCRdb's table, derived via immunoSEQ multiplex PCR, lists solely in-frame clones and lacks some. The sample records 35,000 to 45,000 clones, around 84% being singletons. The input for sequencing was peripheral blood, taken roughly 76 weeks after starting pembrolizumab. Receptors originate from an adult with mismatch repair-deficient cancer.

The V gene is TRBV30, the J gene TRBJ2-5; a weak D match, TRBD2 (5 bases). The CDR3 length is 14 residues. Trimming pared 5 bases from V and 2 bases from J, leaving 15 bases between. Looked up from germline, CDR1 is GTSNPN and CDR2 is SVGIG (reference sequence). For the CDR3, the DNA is TGTGCCTGGGATAGACCGGGGAGACAAGAGACCCAGTACTTC. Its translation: CAWDRPGRQETQYF. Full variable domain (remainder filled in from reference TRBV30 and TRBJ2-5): SQTIHQWPATLVQPVGSPLSLECTVEGTSNPNLYWYRQAAGRGLQLLFYSVGIGQISSEVPQNLSASRPQDRQFILSSKKLLLSDSGFYLCAWDRPGRQETQYFGPGTRLLVL.

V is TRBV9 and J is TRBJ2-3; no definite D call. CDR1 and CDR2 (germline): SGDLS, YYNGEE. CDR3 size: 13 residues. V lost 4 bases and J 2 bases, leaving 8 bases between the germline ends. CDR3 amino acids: CASSPQITDTQYF. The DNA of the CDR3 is TGTGCCAGCAGCCCCCAGATCACAGATACGCAGTATTTT.

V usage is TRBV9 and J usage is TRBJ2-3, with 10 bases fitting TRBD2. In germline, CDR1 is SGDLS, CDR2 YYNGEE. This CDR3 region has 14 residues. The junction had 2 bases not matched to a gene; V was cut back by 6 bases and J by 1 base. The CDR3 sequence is CASMSGRGTDTQYF. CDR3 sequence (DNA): TGTGCCAGCATGAGCGGGAGGGGCACAGATACGCAGTATTTT.

CDR3 coding DNA: TGTGCCAGCAGCTTAGATCTGGGTCTCCGGGGGAATCATGGCTACACCTTC. The encoded protein is CASSLDLGLRGNHGYTF. The chain joins TRBV11-2 to TRBJ1-2; maybe TRBD1 (5 bases). V was pared by 0 bases and J by 6 bases, with 20 bases between. Germline V gives CDR1 SGHAT, CDR2 FQNNGV. CDR3 length: 17 amino acids.

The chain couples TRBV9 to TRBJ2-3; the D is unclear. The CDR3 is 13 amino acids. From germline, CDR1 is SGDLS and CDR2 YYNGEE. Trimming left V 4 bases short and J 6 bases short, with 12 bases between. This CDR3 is CASSSSFWDTQYF. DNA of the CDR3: TGTGCCAGCAGCTCCTCTTTCTGGGATACGCAGTATTTT.

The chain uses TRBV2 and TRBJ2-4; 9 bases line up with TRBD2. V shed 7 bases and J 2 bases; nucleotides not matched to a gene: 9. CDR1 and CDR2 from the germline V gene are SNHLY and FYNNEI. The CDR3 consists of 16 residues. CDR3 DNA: TGTGCCAGCAACTCTCACGCGGGAGGGTCCAAAAACATTCAGTACTTC. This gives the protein CASNSHAGGSKNIQYF.

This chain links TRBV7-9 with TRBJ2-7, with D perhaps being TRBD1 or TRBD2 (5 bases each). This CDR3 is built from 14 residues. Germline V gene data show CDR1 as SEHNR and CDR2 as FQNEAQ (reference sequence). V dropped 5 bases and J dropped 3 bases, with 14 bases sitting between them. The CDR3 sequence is CASSQMGTNYEQYF. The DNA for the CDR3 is TGTGCCAGCAGCCAAATGGGGACCAACTACGAGCAGTACTTC.

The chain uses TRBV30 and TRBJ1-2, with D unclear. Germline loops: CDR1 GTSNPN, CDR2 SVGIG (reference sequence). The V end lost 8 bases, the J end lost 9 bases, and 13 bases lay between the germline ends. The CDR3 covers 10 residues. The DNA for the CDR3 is TGTGCCCGAATGGGTTTAAGCTACACCTTC. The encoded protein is CARMGLSYTF. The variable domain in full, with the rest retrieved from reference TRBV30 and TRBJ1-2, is SQTIHQWPATLVQPVGSPLSLECTVEGTSNPNLYWYRQAAGRGLQLLFYSVGIGQISSEVPQNLSASRPQDRQFILSSKKLLLSDSGFYLCARMGLSYTFGSGTRLTVV.

The CDR3: CSVEDPQRRQGLNTEAFF. The CDR3 DNA sequence: TGCAGCGTTGAAGATCCTCAAAGGCGTCAGGGATTGAACACTGAAGCTTTCTTT. The rearrangement uses TRBV29-1 and TRBJ1-1; D possibly corresponds to TRBD1 (5 bases). The CDR3 runs to 18 residues. V was shortened by 0 bases and J by 0 bases, with 20 bases between the two germline ends. Per the germline V gene, CDR1 is SQVTM and CDR2 is ANQGSEA.

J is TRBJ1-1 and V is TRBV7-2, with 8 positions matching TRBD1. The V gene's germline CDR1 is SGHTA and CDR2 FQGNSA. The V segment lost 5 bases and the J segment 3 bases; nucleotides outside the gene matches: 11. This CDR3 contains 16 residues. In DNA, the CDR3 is TGTGCCAGCAGCAACCCTTGGACAGGGATTGACACTGAAGCTTTCTTT. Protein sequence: CASSNPWTGIDTEAFF.

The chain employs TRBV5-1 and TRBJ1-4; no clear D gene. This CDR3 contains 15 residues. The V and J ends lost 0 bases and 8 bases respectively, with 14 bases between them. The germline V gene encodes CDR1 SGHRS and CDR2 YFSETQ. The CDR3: CASSLAPGIGEKLFF. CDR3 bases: TGCGCCAGCAGCTTGGCGCCGGGCATTGGGGAAAAACTGTTTTTT.

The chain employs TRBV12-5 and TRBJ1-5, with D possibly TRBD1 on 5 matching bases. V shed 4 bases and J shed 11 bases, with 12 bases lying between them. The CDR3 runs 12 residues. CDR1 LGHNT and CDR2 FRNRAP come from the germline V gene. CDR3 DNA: TGTGCTAGTGGTTCGCAGGGATTGGCCCAGCATTTT. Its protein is CASGSQGLAQHF.

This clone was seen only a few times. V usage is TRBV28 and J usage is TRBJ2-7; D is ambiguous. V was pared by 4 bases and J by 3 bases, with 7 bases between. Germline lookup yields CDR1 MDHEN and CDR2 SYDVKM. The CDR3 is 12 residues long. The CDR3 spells CASSSNFYEQYF. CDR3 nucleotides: TGTGCCAGCAGTTCCAACTTCTACGAGCAGTACTTC.

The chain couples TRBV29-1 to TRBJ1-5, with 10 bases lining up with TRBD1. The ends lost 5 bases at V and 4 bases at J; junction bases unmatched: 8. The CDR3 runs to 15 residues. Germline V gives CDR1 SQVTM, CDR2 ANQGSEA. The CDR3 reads CSVSSTGGPNQPQHF. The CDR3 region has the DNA TGCAGCGTTTCCTCGACAGGGGGCCCGAATCAGCCCCAGCATTTT.

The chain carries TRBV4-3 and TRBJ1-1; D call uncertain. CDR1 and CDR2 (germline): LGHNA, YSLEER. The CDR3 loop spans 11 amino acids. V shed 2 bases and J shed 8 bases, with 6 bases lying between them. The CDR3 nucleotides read TGCGCCAGCAGCCAATTCGGCGAAGCTTTCTTT. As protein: CASSQFGEAFF.

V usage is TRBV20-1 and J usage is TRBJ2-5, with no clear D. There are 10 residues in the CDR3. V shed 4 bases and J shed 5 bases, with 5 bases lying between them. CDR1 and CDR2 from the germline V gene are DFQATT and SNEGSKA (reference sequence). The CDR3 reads CSANKETQYF. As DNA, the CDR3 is TGCAGTGCTAACAAGGAGACCCAGTACTTC.

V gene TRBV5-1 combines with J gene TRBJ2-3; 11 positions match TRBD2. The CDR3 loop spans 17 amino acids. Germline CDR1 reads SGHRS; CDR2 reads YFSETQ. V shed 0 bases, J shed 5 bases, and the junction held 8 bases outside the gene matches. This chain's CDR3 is CASSLATSGSRIDTQYF. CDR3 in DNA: TGCGCCAGCAGCTTGGCTACTAGCGGGAGCCGGATAGATACGCAGTATTTT.

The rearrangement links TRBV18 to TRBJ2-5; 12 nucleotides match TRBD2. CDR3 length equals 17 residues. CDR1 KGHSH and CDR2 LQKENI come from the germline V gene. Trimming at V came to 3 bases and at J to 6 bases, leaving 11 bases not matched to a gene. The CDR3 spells CASSPNPTSGSLKTQYF. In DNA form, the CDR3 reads TGTGCCAGCTCACCGAACCCGACTAGCGGGAGTTTGAAGACCCAGTACTTC.

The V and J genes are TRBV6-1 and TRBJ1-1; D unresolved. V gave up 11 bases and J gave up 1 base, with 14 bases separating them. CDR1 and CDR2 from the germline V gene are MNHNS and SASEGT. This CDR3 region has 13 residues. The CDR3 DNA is TGTGCCGCCGCCATTGAGGGGAACACTGAAGCTTTCTTT. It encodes CAAAIEGNTEAFF.

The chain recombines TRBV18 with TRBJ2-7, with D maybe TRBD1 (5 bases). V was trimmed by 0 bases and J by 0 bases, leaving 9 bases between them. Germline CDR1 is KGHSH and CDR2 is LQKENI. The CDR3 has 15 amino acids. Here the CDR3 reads CASSPPPTDSYEQYF. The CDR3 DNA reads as TGTGCCAGCTCACCACCACCGACAGACTCCTACGAGCAGTACTTC. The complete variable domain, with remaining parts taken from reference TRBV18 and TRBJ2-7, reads NAGVMQNPRHLVRRRGQEARLRCSPMKGHSHVYWYRQLPEEGLKFMVYLQKENIIDESGMPKERFSAEFPKEGPSILRIQQVVRGDSAAYFCASSPPPTDSYEQYFGPGTRLTVT.

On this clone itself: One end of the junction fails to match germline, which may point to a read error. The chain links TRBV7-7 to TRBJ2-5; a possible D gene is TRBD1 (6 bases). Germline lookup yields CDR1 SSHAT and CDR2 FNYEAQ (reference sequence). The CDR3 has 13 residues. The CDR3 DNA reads TGTGCTAGCAGCTTAGAGGGGGTCGGTGCCCAGTACTTC. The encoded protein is CASSLEGVGAQYF.

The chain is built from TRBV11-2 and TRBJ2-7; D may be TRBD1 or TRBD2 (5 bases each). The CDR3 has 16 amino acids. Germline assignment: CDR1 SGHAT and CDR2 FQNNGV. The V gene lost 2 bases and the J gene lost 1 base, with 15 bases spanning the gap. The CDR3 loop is CASSLTGRPKSYEQYF. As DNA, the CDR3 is TGTGCCAGCAGCTTAACGGGACGGCCAAAATCCTACGAGCAGTACTTC. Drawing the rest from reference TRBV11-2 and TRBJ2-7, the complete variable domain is EAGVAQSPRYKIIEKRQSVAFWCNPISGHATLYWYQQILGQGPKLLIQFQNNGVVDDSQLPKDRFSAERLKGVDSTLKIQPAKLEDSAVYLCASSLTGRPKSYEQYFGPGTRLTVT.

The CDR3 DNA is TGTGCCAGCAGCTTGGTACCGACTAGCGGCACCTACGAGCAGTACTTC. Translated, it gives CASSLVPTSGTYEQYF. V and J are TRBV5-4 and TRBJ2-7; 9 bases are a match to TRBD2. V dropped 0 bases and J dropped 2; count of bases not matched to a gene: 6. The CDR3 has 16 amino acids. Germline lookup yields CDR1 SGHNT and CDR2 YYREEE (reference sequence).

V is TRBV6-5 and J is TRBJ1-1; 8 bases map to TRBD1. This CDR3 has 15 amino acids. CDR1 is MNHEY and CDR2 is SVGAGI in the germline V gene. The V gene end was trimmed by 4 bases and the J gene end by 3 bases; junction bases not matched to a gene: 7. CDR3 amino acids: CASSSAGGTYTEAFF. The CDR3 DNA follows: TGTGCCAGCAGTTCCGCAGGGGGCACGTACACTGAAGCTTTCTTT.

The CDR3 loop reads CASSLESPGELFF. In nucleotides, the CDR3 is TGCGCCAGCAGCTTGGAATCGCCCGGGGAGCTGTTTTTT. This chain connects TRBV5-1 to TRBJ2-2; D uncertain. This CDR3 is built from 13 residues. In germline, CDR1 is SGHRS, CDR2 YFSETQ. The germline V and J ends were trimmed by 0 bases and 6 bases, with 6 bases remaining between them.